Described below is a single TCR beta chain sequence and its context. This specimen comes from a study of PD-L1 blockade in urothelial cancer. V was clipped by 2 bases and J by 2 bases; unmatched bases: 3. The CDR3 runs to 14 residues. CDR1 and CDR2 from the germline V gene are MNHNY and SVGAGI (reference sequence). TCRdb's table, derived via immunoSEQ multiplex PCR, lists solely in-frame clones and lacks some. Of around 63,000 clones listed, roughly 79% are singletons. Time point meaning: pretreatment peripheral blood. The source is a man in his 70s with urothelial cancer. The chain employs TRBV6-6 and TRBJ2-7, with 7 bases lining up with TRBD1. The source material was PBMCs, sampled around atezolizumab (anti-PD-L1) treatment. For the CDR3, the DNA is TGTGCCAGCAGTTACGGACAGGCTCCCTACGAGCAGTACTTC. It specifies CASSYGQAPYEQYF.